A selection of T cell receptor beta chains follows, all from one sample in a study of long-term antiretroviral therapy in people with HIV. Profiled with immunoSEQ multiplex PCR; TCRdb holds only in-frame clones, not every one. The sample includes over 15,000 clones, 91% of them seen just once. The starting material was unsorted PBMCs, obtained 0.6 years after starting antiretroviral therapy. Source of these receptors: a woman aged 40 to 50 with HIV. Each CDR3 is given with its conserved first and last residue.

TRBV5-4 CASSLDPGPSSYEQYF
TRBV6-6 CASSRRGELFF
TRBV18 CASSPHGGGRHEQYF
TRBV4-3 CASSQDKRGPYEQYF
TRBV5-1 CASSPRTSGGAYNEQFF
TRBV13 CASRRGLAGTGELFF
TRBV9 CASSPTGENQPQHF
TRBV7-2 CASSLQTGDTEAFF
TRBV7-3 CASSPGTNYGYTF
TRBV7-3 CASSLTGQGHYGYTF
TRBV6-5 CASSYSILASYNEQFF
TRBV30 CAWSVTGTNQPQHF
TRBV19 CASSSWGVDEAFF
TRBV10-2 CASSDSFRLGVNTEAFF
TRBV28 CASSFNTNRVLEYF
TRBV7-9 CASSGTEATEAFF
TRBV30 CAWSVGMGQGRFGYTF
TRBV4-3 CASSQDRGWGQETQYF
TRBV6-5 CASSYLRGRDYGYTF
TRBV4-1 CASSQEATGGLLGQPQHF
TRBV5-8 CASSLYWNTGELFF
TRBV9 CASSDLTNYGYTF
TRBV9 CASSVGLADEQYF
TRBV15 CATGGTSGGARNEQFF
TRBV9 CASSVTPKNTEAFF
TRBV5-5 CASSLAGVGGTDTQYF
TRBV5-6 CASSLGRQGPHGYTF
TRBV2 CASTVSQETQYF
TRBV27 CASSLTSGSYNEQFF
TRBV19 CASSDRLYGYTF
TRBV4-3 CASSQDVAAGDTEAFF
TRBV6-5 CASSSSAETQYF
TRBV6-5 CASRGVGTGELFF
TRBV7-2 CASSFRPGQGDEKLFF
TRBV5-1 CASSPLTTKKYEQYF
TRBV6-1 CASSTGTTNEKLFF
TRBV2 CASRATSGGTLETQYF